This TCR beta chain comes out of a study of T cells after yellow fever vaccination. This clonotype has more than one count but fewer than ten. TCRdb recomputed calls from the 5' RACE reads with MiXCR, one row per CDR3 protein. The data contain a few hundred thousand distinct CDR3 sequences, about 4% of them singletons. Germline V gives CDR1 DFQATT, CDR2 SNEGSKA (reference sequence). The ends lost 6 bases at V and 5 bases at J; junction bases unmatched: 5. The length of the CDR3 is 13 residues. Sequenced material: PBMCs, taken 5 days after the yellow fever booster vaccination. The TCR originated in a man between 18 and 29 years old who received the YFV17D yellow fever vaccine. The chain combines TRBV20-1 with TRBJ2-5, with TRBD2 matching 11 bases. The CDR3 bases are TGCAGTGCGGAGACTAGCGGGGTTGAGACCCAGTACTTC. Translated: CSAETSGVETQYF.